This TCR beta chain was sequenced during a study of blood T cell repertoires in COVID-19. Study as a whole: COVID-19 samples collected from the United States, Italy and Spain covered acute and convalescent phases. PBMCs, B-cell-depleted T cells, or T cells provided the cDNA or gDNA that made up the material.

As handled by the study authors: Estimation of nucleated cell counts was performed using reference gene primer amplification. Some clones are missing from TCRdb's copy, which holds only in-frame ones; the method was immunoSEQ multiplex PCR. V, J and clone size reflect that table, while D and trimming were determined from the DNA. The table records tens of thousands of clones, less than 90% of them present only once. Germline CDR1 reads SGHDT; CDR2 reads YYEEEE. V lost 4 bases, J lost 9 bases, and 17 bases lay in between. The CDR3 runs 14 residues. What was sequenced was peripheral blood. The chain carries TRBV5-6 and TRBJ1-5; no firm D call. This receptor was taken from an elderly man in a cohort sampled during active COVID-19. CDR3 bases: TGTGCCAGCAGCCGCAGAGAGACTGGCCTGCCCCAGCATTTT. Encoded protein: CASSRRETGLPQHF.